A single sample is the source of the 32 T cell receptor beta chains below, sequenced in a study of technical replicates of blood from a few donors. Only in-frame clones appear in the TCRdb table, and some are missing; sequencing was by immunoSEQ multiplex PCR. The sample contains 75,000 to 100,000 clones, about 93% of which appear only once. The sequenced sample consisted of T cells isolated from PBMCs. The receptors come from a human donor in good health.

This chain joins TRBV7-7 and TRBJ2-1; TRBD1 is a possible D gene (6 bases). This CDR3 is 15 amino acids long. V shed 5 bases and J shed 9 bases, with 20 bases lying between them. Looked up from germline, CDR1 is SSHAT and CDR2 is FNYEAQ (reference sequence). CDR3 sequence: CASSASARGMGEQFF. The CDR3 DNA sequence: TGTGCCAGCAGCGCCTCAGCCAGGGGTATGGGTGAGCAGTTCTTC.

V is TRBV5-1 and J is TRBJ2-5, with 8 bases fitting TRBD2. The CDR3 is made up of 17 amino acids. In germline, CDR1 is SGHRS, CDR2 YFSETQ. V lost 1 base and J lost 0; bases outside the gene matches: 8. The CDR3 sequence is CASSLPRGGANQETQYF. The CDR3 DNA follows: TGCGCCAGCAGCTTGCCCCGGGGGGGGGCGAACCAAGAGACCCAGTACTTC.

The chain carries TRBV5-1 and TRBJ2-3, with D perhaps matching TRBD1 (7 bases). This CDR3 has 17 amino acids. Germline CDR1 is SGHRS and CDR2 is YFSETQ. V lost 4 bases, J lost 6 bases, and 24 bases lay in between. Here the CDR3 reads CASSPGGTPRGYDTQYF. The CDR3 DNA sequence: TGCGCCAGCAGCCCCGGAGGGACTCCCAGGGGGTACGATACGCAGTATTTT.

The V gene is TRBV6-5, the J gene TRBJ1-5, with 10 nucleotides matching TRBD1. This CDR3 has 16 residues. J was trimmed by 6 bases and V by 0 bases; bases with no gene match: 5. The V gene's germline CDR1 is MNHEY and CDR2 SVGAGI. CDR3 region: CASSYSGTGVFQPQHF. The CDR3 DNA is TGTGCCAGCAGTTACTCGGGGACAGGGGTATTTCAGCCCCAGCATTTT.

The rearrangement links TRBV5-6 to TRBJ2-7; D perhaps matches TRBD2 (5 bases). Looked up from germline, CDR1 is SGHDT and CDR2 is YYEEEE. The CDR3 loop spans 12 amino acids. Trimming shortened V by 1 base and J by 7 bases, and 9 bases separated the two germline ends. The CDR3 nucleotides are TGTGCCAGCAGCTTGCGCGGGTCGGAGCAGTACTTC. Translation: CASSLRGSEQYF.

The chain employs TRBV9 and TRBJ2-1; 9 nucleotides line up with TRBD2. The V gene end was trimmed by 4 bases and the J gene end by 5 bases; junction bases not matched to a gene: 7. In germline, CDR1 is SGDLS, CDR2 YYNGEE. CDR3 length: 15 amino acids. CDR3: CASSLSGRPDNEQFF. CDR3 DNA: TGTGCCAGCAGCTTAAGCGGGAGGCCAGACAATGAGCAGTTCTTC.

DNA for the CDR3: TGCGCCAGCAGCTTAGACCCCGGGGGGTACAATGAGCAGTTCTTC. It translates to CASSLDPGGYNEQFF. V and J are TRBV4-1 and TRBJ2-1; TRBD2 matches 7 bases. The CDR3 extends over 15 amino acids. Per the germline V gene, CDR1 is MGHRA and CDR2 is YSYEKL. V was pared by 5 bases and J by 4 bases, with 8 bases of the junction left unmatched.

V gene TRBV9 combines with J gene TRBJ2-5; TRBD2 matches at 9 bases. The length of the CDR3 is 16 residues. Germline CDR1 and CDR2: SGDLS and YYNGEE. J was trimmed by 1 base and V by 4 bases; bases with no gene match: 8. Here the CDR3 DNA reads TGTGCCAGCAGCCAAGGGGGCGGGGGGGTCCAAGAGACCCAGTACTTC. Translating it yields CASSQGGGGVQETQYF.

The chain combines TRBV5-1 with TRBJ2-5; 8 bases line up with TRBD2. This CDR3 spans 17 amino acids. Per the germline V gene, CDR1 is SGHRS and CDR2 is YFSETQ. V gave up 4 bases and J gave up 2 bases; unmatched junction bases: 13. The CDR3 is CASSRITSGNLQETQYF. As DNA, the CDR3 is TGCGCCAGCAGCCGAATAACTAGCGGAAATTTACAAGAGACCCAGTACTTC. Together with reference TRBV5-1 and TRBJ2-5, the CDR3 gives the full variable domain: KAGVTQTPRYLIKTRGQQVTLSCSPISGHRSVSWYQQTPGQGLQFLFEYFSETQRNKGNFPGRFSGRQFSNSRSEMNVSTLELGDSALYLCASSRITSGNLQETQYFGPGTRLLVL.

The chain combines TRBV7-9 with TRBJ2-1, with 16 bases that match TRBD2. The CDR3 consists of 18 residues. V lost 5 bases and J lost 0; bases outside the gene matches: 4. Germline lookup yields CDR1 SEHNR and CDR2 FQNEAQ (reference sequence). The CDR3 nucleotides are TGTGCCAGCAGCACGGGACTAGCGGGAGGGAGCTCCTACAATGAGCAGTTCTTC. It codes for CASSTGLAGGSSYNEQFF.

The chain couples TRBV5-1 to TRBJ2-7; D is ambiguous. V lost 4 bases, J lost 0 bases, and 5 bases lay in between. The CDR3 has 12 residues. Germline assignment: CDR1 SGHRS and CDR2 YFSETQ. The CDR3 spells CASSPSSYEQYF. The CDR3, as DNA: TGCGCCAGCAGCCCTAGCTCCTACGAGCAGTACTTC.

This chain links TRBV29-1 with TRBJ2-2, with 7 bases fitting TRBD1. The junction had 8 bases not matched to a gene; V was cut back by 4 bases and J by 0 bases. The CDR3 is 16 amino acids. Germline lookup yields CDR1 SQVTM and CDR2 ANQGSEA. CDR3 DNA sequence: TGCAGCGTTGCATTGTTTGGACAGGCGAACACCGGGGAGCTGTTTTTT. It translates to CSVALFGQANTGELFF.

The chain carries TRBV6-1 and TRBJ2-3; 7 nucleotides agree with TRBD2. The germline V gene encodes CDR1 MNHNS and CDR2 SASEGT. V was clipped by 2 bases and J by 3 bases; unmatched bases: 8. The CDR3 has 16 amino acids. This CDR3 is CASSETGGTGTDTQYF. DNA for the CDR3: TGTGCCAGCAGTGAAACCGGGGGGACGGGAACAGATACGCAGTATTTT.

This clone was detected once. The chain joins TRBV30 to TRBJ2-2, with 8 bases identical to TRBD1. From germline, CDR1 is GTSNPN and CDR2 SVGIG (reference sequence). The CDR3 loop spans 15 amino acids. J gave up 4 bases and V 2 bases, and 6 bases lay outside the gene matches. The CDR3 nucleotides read TGTGCCTGGAGTAAAGGGGACAGGCTCACCGGGGAGCTGTTTTTT. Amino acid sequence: CAWSKGDRLTGELFF. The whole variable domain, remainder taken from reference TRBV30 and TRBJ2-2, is SQTIHQWPATLVQPVGSPLSLECTVEGTSNPNLYWYRQAAGRGLQLLFYSVGIGQISSEVPQNLSASRPQDRQFILSSKKLLLSDSGFYLCAWSKGDRLTGELFFGEGSRLTVL.

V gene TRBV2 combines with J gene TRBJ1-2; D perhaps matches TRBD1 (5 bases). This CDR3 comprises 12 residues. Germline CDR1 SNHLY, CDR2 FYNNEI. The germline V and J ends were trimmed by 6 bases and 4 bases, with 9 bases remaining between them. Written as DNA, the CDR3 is TGTGCCAGCAGGGCGGGGGGCTATGGCTACACCTTC. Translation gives CASRAGGYGYTF.

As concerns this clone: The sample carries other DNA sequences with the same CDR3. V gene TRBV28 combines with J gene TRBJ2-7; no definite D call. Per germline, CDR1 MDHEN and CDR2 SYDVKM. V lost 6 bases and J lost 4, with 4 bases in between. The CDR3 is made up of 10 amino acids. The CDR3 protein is CASSTYEQYF. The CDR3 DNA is TGTGCCAGCAGCACTTACGAGCAGTACTTC.

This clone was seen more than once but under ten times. DNA for the CDR3: TGTGCCACCCAGGATGGAGGGCTGAGCAATCAGCCCCAGCATTTT. It translates to CATQDGGLSNQPQHF. V and J are TRBV6-4 and TRBJ1-5, with D hard to call. Germline CDR1 MRHNA, CDR2 SNTAGT. This CDR3 is built from 15 residues. The ends were cut back, 10 bases at V and 1 base at J, with 17 bases in the middle.

CDR3 sequence: CASSWRQGAWETQYF. CDR3 nucleotides: TGTGCCAGCAGCTGGAGACAGGGGGCGTGGGAGACCCAGTACTTC. The chain carries TRBV7-9 and TRBJ2-5; 10 bases are a match to TRBD1. The CDR3 spans 15 residues. V trimming: 4 bases; J trimming: 5 bases; junction bases outside the gene matches: 7. From germline, CDR1 is SEHNR and CDR2 FQNEAQ (reference sequence).

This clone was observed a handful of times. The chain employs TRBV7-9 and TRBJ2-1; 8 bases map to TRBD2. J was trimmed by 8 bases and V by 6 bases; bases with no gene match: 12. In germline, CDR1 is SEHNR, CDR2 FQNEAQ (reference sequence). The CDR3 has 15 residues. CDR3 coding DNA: TGTGCCAGCAGGCTAGCAGCGGGAGCGTCCGATGAGCAGTTCTTC. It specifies CASRLAAGASDEQFF.

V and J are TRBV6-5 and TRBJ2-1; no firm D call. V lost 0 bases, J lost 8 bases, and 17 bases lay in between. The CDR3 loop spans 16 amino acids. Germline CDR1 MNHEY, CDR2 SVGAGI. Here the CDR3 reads CASSYSTWAAPHEQFF. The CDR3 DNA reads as TGTGCCAGCAGTTACTCGACGTGGGCTGCCCCACATGAGCAGTTCTTC.

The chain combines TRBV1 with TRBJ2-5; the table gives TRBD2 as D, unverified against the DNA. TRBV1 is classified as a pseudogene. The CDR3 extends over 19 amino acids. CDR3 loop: CTSSQSVSGAGGGKETQYF. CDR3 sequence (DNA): TGCACCAGCAGCCAATCTGTATCAGGAGCGGGGGGCGGGAAAGAGACCCAGTACTTC.

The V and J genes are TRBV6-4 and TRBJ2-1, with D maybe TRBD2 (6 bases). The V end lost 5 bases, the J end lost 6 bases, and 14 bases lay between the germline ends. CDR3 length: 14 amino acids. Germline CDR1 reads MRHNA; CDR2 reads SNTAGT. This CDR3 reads CASSIGLSINEQFF. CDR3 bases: TGTGCCAGCAGTATAGGACTATCAATCAATGAGCAGTTCTTC.

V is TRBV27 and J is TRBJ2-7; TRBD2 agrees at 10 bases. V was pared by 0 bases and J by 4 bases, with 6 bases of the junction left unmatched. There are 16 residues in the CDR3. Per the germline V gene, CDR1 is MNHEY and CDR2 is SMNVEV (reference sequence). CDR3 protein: CASSLSGGTSAYEQYF. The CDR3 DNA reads TGTGCCAGCAGTTTATCAGGCGGGACTAGCGCTTACGAGCAGTACTTC.

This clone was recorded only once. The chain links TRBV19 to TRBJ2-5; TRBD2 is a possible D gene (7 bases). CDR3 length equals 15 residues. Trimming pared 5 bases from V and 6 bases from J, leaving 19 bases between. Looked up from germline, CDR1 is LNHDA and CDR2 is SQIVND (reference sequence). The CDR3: CASSVGGGLLQTQYF. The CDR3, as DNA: TGTGCCAGTAGTGTCGGAGGGGGACTACTCCAGACCCAGTACTTC.

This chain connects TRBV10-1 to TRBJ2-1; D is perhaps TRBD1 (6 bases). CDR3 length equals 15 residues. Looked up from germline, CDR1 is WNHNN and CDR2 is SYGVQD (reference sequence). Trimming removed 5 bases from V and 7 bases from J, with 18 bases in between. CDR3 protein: CASSKGTPWGNEQFF. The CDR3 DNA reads TGCGCCAGCAGTAAGGGGACACCTTGGGGTAATGAGCAGTTCTTC.

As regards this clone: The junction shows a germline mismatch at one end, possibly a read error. The CDR3 sequence is CASSERTRTLF. The DNA of the CDR3 is TGTGCCAGCAGTGAAAGGACACGTACTCTCTTT. V usage is TRBV6-1 and J usage is TRBJ1-1; possible D gene TRBD1, 5 bases. Germline V gene sequence: CDR1 MNHNS, CDR2 SASEGT. The CDR3 is made up of 11 amino acids.

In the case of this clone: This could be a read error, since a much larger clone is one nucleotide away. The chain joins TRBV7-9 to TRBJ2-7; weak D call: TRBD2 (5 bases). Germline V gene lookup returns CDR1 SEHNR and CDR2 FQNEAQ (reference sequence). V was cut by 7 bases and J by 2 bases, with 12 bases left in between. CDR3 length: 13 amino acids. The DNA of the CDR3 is TGTGCCAGCATCTTGAGCGGTACCTACGAGCAGTACTTC. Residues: CASILSGTYEQYF.

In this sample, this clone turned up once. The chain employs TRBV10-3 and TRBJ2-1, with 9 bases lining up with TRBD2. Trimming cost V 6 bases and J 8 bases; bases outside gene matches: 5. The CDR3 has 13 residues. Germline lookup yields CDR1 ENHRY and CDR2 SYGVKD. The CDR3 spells CAISGTSRDEQFF. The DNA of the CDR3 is TGTGCCATCAGCGGGACTAGCCGCGATGAGCAGTTCTTC.

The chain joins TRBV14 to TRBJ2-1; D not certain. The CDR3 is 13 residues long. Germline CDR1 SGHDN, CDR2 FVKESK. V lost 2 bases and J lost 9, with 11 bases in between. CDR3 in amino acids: CASSQSLFGEQFF. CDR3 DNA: TGTGCCAGCAGCCAATCTCTCTTCGGTGAGCAGTTCTTC. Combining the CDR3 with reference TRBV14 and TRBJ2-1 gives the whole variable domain EAGVTQFPSHSVIEKGQTVTLRCDPISGHDNLYWYRRVMGKEIKFLLHFVKESKQDESGMPNNRFLAERTGGTYSTLKVQPAELEDSGVYFCASSQSLFGEQFFGPGTRLTVL.

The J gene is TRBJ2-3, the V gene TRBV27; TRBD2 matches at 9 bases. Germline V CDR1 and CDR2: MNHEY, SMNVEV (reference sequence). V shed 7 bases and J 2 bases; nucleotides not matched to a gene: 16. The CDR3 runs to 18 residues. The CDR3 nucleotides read TGTGCCAGCAAGTGGGAGCGGGGGGATTCATCATCCACAGATACGCAGTATTTT. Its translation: CASKWERGDSSSTDTQYF.

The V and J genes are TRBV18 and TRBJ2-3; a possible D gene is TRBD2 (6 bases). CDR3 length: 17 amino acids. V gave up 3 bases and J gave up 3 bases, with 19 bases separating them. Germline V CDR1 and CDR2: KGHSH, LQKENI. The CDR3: CASSPLSASVGTDTQYF. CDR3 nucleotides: TGTGCCAGCTCACCTCTCTCAGCTAGCGTCGGAACAGATACGCAGTATTTT.

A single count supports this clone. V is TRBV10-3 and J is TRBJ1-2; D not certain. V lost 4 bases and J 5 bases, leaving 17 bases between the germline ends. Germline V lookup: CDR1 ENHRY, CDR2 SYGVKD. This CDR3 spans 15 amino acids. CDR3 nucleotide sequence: TGTGCCATCAGTGGGAGGGAAGGTATTACGTATGGCTACACCTTC. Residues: CAISGREGITYGYTF.